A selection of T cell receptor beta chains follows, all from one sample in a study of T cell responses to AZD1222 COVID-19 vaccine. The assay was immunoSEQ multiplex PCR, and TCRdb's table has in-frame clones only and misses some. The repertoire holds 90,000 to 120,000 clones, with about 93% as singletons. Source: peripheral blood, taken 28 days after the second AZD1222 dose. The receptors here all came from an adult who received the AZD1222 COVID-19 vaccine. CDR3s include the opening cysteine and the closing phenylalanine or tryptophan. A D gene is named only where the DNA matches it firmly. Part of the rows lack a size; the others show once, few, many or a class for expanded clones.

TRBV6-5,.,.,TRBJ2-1,CASGVVGTKLFF,TGTGCCAGCGGGGTCGTCGGGACAAAACTTTTCTTC
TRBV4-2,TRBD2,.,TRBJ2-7,CASSPQTSGIAEQYF,TGTGCCAGCAGCCCCCAGACTAGCGGGATCGCCGAGCAGTACTTC
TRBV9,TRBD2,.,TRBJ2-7,CASSERVAGDEQYF,TGTGCCAGCAGCGAGAGGGTAGCGGGGGACGAGCAGTACTTC
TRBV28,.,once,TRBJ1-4,CASSPHSRFEKLFF,TGTGCCAGCAGTCCACACTCGCGCTTTGAAAAACTGTTTTTT
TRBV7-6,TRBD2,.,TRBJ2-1,CASSSQSLAGSGGKQFF,TGTGCCAGCAGCTCCCAGAGTTTAGCGGGATCGGGCGGTAAGCAGTTCTTC
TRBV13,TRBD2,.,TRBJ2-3,CASSSLLLSGVSTDTQYF,TGTGCCAGCAGCTCTCTCCTACTAAGCGGGGTTAGCACAGATACGCAGTATTTT
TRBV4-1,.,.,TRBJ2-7,CASSPTVDSSYEQYF,TGCGCCAGCAGCCCTACGGTGGATAGCTCCTACGAGCAGTACTTC
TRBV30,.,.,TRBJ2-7,CAWSPRTLEQYF,TGTGCCTGGAGTCCCCGGACTCTGGAGCAGTACTTC
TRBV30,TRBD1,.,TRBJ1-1,CAWSGDRDEAFF,TGTGCCTGGAGCGGCGACAGGGATGAAGCTTTCTTT
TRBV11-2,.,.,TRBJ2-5,CASSFDPLGAVIQETQYF,TGTGCCAGCAGCTTCGACCCGTTGGGGGCCGTTATTCAAGAGACCCAGTACTTC
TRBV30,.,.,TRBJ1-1,CAWNEGRRTEAFF,TGTGCCTGGAATGAAGGGCGACGGACTGAAGCTTTCTTT
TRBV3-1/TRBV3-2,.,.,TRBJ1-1,CASSHGVGNTEAFF,TGTGCCAGCAGCCACGGGGTAGGGAACACTGAAGCTTTCTTT
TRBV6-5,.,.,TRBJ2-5,CASSYRGSRETQYF,TGTGCCAGCAGTTACAGGGGGAGTAGGGAGACCCAGTACTTC
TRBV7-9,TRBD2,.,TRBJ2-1,CASSLGASGGTQFF,TGTGCCAGCAGCTTAGGGGCTAGCGGGGGGACGCAGTTCTTC
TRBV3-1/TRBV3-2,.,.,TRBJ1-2,CASSQGQMNYGYTF,TGTGCCAGCAGCCAAGGACAGATGAACTATGGCTACACCTTC
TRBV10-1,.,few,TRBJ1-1,CASSSPGNTEAFF,TGCGCCAGCAGTTCTCCAGGGAACACTGAAGCTTTCTTT
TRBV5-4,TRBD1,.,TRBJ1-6,CASRGQGPNSPLHF,TGTGCCAGCAGGGGACAGGGTCCGAATTCACCCCTCCACTTT
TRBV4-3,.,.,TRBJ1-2,CASSQATGWNYGYTF,TGCGCCAGCAGCCAAGCTACAGGATGGAACTATGGCTACACCTTC
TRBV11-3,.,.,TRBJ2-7,CASSRGLIYEQYF,TGTGCCAGCAGCCGGGGTCTGATTTACGAGCAGTACTTC
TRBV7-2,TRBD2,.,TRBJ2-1,CASSPEVPGLAGGEQFF,TGTGCCAGCAGCCCGGAGGTGCCGGGACTAGCGGGGGGTGAGCAGTTCTTC
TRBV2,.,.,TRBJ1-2,CASSPSTASYGYTF,TGTGCCAGCAGTCCCTCGACAGCTAGCTATGGCTACACCTTC
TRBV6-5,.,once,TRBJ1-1,CASSTGNTEAFF,TGTGCCAGCTCGACAGGGAACACTGAAGCTTTCTTT
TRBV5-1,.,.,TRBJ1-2,CASSLGRAGGYTF,TGCGCCAGCAGCTTAGGCAGGGCCGGTGGCTACACCTTC
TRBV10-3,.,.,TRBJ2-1,CAISSRPGDEQFF,TGTGCCATCAGTTCCCGGCCCGGGGATGAGCAGTTCTTC
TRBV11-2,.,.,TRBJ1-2,CASSLEAEFYGYTF,TGTGCCAGCAGCTTAGAGGCAGAATTCTATGGCTACACCTTC
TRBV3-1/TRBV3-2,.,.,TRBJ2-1,CASSSSRNEQFF,TGTGCCAGCAGCTCTAGTAGAAATGAGCAGTTCTTC
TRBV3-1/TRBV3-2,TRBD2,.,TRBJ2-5,CASSRGDTSGRVETQYF,TGTGCCAGCAGCCGAGGGGACACTAGCGGGAGGGTGGAGACCCAGTACTTC
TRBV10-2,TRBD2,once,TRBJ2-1,CASTSGGYNEQFF,TGCGCCAGCACTAGCGGGGGCTACAATGAGCAGTTCTTC
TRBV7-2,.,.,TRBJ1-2,CASSLVGGSGYGYTF,TGTGCCAGCAGCTTAGTGGGAGGCTCGGGCTATGGCTACACCTTC
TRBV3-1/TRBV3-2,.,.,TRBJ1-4,CASSHYREGSEKLFF,TGTGCCAGCAGTCACTACAGGGAGGGCTCTGAAAAACTGTTTTTT
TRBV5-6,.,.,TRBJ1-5,CASSPGAGGNQPQHF,TGTGCCAGCAGCCCCGGGGCGGGGGGCAATCAGCCCCAGCATTTT
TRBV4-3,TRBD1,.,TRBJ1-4,CASSATGGFEKLFF,TGCGCCAGCAGCGCTACAGGGGGGTTTGAAAAACTGTTTTTT
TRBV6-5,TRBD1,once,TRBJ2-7,CASRDRQGTYEQYF,TGTGCCAGCAGAGACCGACAGGGAACCTACGAGCAGTACTTC
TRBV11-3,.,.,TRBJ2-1,CASSFGPNEQFF,TGTGCCAGCAGCTTTGGCCCAAATGAGCAGTTCTTC
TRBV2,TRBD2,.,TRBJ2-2,CANILSGGPNTGELFF,TGTGCCAACATACTCAGCGGGGGGCCGAACACCGGGGAGCTGTTTTTT
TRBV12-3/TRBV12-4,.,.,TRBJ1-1,CASSNRAGTEAFF,TGTGCCAGCAGTAACAGGGCCGGAACTGAAGCTTTCTTT
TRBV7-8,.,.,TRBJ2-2,CAIPKGTSNTGELFF,TGTGCCATCCCTAAGGGGACTTCAAACACCGGGGAGCTGTTTTTT
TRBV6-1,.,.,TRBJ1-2,CASSEALHGYTF,TGTGCCAGCAGTGAAGCGCTTCATGGCTACACCTTC
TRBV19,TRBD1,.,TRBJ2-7,CASSKLPGQGSYEQYF,TGTGCCAGTAGTAAACTCCCGGGACAGGGCTCCTACGAGCAGTACTTC
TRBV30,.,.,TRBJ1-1,CAWRLSVNTEAFF,TGTGCCTGGAGGCTATCCGTGAACACTGAAGCTTTCTTT
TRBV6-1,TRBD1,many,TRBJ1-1,CASSDHEGASEAFF,TGTGCCAGCAGTGACCACGAGGGGGCGAGTGAGGCTTTCTTT
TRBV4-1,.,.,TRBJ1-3,CASSQLTTGGTIYF,TGCGCCAGCAGCCAACTAACGACAGGAGGCACCATATATTTT